This TCR beta chain was documented in a study of OX40 agonist ivuxolimab in advanced cancers. The sample holds one count of this clone. The CDR3 is 15 residues long. V gave up 0 bases and J gave up 9 bases; unmatched junction bases: 2. CDR1 and CDR2 from the germline V gene are SGHNT and YYREEE (reference sequence). The protocol was immunoSEQ multiplex PCR, while the TCRdb copy is restricted to in-frame clones and leaves out a portion. The sample has around 49,000 clones, around 84% seen once. This chain connects TRBV5-4 to TRBJ2-1; 14 nucleotides match TRBD2. The receptor was derived from an adult with an advanced solid tumor such as melanoma, head and neck, liver or kidney cancer. The input for sequencing was CD4+ or CD8+ T cells sorted from blood, taken in a trial of the OX40 agonist ivuxolimab. CDR3 residues: CASSLGLAGGREQFF. CDR3 DNA sequence: TGTGCCAGCAGCTTGGGACTAGCGGGGGGGCGTGAGCAGTTCTTC.